This TCR beta chain was obtained from a study of shared clonotypes between healthy human individuals (dated by TCRdb to the early 2020s). At the level of the whole study: The cohort included a few men and a couple of women between 18 and 49 years of age. For each donor, CD4 naive and CD4 memory were each run on three plates, CD8 naive on two plates, and CD8 memory on one plate. To estimate repertoire size and how much clonotype sharing occurs between individuals, the study deeply sequenced the blood TCR repertoires of five or six healthy adults. Different laboratories and diverse techniques were used to prepare libraries and sequence TCR repertoires, to increase sequencing depth and limit assay-specific biases. Each donor's leukapheresis produced roughly between roughly 0.85 and 9.5 billion PBMCs. The research as a whole found: Pairwise subsampling led to the expectation that sequencing depth would affect the degree of clonotype sharing among donors. Naive subsets generally had larger estimated clonotype richness than memory subsets did. When several donors were compared, the shared fraction of clonotypes was roughly 4.8% for naive CD4, 3.5% for naive CD8, 2.3% for memory CD4, and 0.4% for memory CD8. Sampling was restricted to blood, and TCR repertoires in tissue are likely to differ from TCR repertoires in blood. Compared with non-shared clonotypes, the clonotypes found in all four sorted-subset donors had higher generation probabilities. Even with the large sequencing depth, rarefaction of the sorted-subset datasets indicated that sequencing was incomplete. Because the study included only a small number of donors, the genetic and exposure-history diversity represented was limited.

On this clone: What this receptor recognizes is not known. No per-base quality is available; no much larger clone lies one base away.

Healthy HIV-negative adults with no recently reported acute infections or vaccinations were included as donors. All donors were Caucasian adults living in Nashville, Tennessee, USA. CD4+ T cells were enriched by magnetic negative selection, after which naive cells were positively selected on CD45RA and the negative fraction was taken as the memory subset. Blood was obtained by leukapheresis, after which PBMCs were separated by Ficoll-Histopaque density gradient centrifugation and cryopreserved in liquid nitrogen vapor phase. Analytical flow cytometry was used to check the purity and quantity of every magnetically sorted T cell population. Genomic DNA was isolated from each sorted fraction and quantified by UV absorbance on a Nanodrop 2000c. Reading the germline V gene gives CDR1 SGDLS and CDR2 YYNGEE. V is shortened by 0 bases, J by 2 bases, and the region joining them spans 11 bases. The cysteine opens and the phenylalanine closes a CDR3 of 15 amino acids. This entry keeps only the CDR3 DNA: 45 bases, framed from base 1.

Using the deep immunoSEQ assay, multiplex PCR amplified TCR CDR3 regions from genomic DNA. Genomic DNA extracted from each cell subset was distributed evenly over all wells of several immunoSEQ 96-well plates, and each plate served as one replicate. For sorted subsets, each replicate PCR was loaded with 200 ng genomic DNA, equivalent to 32,000 or so T cell genomes. Purified libraries were measured with a Qubit 3.0 fluorometer, size-checked on a Bioanalyzer 2100, and measured again with the KAPA Library Quantification kit. A separate single-read 150-cycle Illumina NextSeq 550 flow cell was used to sequence each immunoSEQ 96-well plate. For the original study's pipeline: Because the immunoSEQ output held only junctional sequences and lacked quality scores, the filtering could not match the filtering applied to full-length reads. To assign V/J genes and CDR3, sequences were annotated using PyIR, a Python wrapper for IgBLAST v1.9, with IMGT germline references. Reads were filtered out if the reads had weak V/J assignments (E-value above 1e-6), no CDR3, stop codons, out-of-frame junctions, or ambiguous translated residues. A V3J clonotype was defined by an identical inferred V gene, J gene, and CDR3 amino acid sequence. Percentage overlap between repertoires was computed as shared unique clonotypes divided by the size of the smaller repertoire. Three approaches were used to assess repertoire richness: RTK rarefaction, the Chao1 estimator, and Recon v2.1 estimates of unobserved clonotypes. Generation probabilities were computed with OLGA for all TCRbeta clonotypes obtained by the gDNA method from several donors. The source is immuneACCESS, and TCRdb retained only in-frame sequences with V and J called. Part of the clones is not carried over; for the studies checked, unresolved V genes explain less than half of this, and the remainder is unexplained. V and J calls and clone size are those listed in that table; D and trimming were worked out from the DNA. This sample gives some 2,100,000 clones in total; approximately 96% of them show up just once. The ten largest make up roughly 0.13% of the sample.

The clonotype comes from a man younger than 35 in good health. The sequence links TRBV9 to TRBJ1-2; no confident D gene assignment can be made. The sample comprised naive CD4+ T cells sorted from blood. The cell subset or site label, as the study defines it: CD45RA+ positively selected. Here the CDR3 is given as CASSVVTNPNYGYTF. The nucleotide sequence is TGTGCCAGCAGCGTAGTGACAAATCCGAACTATGGCTACACCTTC. The CDR3, completed at both ends by the reference TRBV9 and TRBJ1-2 genes, gives the full variable domain DSGVTQTPKHLITATGQRVTLRCSPRSGDLSVYWYQQSLDQGLQFLIQYYNGEERAKGNILERFSAQQFPDLHSELNLSSLELGDSALYFCASSVVTNPNYGYTFGSGTRLTVV.